This T cell receptor beta chain was recorded in a study of T cells in narcolepsy. Across the study: Donors had narcolepsy type 1 or type 2, or were healthy controls.

Produced via immunoSEQ multiplex PCR; TCRdb's table is partial and in-frame only. The sample holds 9,500 to 12,000 clones; approximately 94% are singletons and the top ten take approximately 1.2%. With V trimmed by 3 bases and J by 8 bases, 8 bases remained unmatched. This CDR3 contains 15 residues. Sample: CD45RA- memory CD4+ T cells from PBMCs. This rearrangement joins TRBV23-1 to TRBJ1-4; 8 positions match TRBD1. TRBV23-1 has ORF status, its function being uncertain. The TCR originated in a human donor with narcolepsy. CDR3 region: CASSQTTGAMEKLFF. CDR3 DNA sequence: TGCGCCAGCAGTCAGACGACAGGGGCAATGGAAAAACTGTTTTTT.